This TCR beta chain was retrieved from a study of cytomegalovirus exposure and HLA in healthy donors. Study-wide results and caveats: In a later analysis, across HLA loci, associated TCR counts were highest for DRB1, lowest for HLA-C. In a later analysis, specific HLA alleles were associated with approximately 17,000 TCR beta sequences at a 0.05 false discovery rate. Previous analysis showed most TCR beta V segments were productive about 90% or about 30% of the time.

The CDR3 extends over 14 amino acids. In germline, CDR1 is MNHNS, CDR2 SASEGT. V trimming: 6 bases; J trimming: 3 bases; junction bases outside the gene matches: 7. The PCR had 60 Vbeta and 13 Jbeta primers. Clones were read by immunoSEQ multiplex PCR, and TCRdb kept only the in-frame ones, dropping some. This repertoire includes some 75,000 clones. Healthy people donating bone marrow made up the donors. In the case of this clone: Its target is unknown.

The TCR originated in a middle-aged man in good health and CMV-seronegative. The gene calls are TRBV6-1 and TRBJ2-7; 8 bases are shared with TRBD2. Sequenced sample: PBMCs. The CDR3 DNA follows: TGTGCCAGCAGGCGGGGGGCCGGCCTCTACGAGCAGTACTTC. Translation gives CASRRGAGLYEQYF.